A single TCR beta chain is shown here with its context. This CDR3 contains 13 residues. V lost 5 bases to trimming and J lost 3 bases; unmatched junction nucleotides: 3. In germline, CDR1 is SEHNR, CDR2 FQNEAQ (reference sequence). This record comes from a study of blood T cell repertoires in COVID-19. Looking at the study overall: Sites across the United States, Italy and Spain contributed samples from acute and convalescent COVID-19. T cells, B-cell-depleted T cells, or PBMCs supplied cDNA or gDNA.

The table came from immunoSEQ multiplex PCR; TCRdb's copy has only in-frame clones and leaves some out. The sample shows about 120,000 clones, 85% to 90% of them seen only once. The chain joins TRBV7-9 to TRBJ2-5, with 7 nucleotides matching TRBD1. The sequence was obtained from a man between 70 and 80 years old who had recovered from COVID-19. Sequencing was performed on peripheral blood. The CDR3 nucleotides are TGTGCCAGCAGCCCGGGACAGAAAGAGACCCAGTACTTC. Translation: CASSPGQKETQYF.